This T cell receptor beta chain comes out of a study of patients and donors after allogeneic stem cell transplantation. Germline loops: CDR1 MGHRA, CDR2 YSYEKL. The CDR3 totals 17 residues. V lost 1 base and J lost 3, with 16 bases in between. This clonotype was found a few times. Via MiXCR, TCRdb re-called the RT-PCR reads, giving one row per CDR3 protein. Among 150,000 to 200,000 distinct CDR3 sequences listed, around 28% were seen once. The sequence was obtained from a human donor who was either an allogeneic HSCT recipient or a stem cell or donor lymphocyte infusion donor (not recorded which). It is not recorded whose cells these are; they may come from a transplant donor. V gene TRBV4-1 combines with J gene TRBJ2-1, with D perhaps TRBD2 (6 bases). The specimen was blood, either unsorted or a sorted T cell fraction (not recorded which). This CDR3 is CASSQAKGREGYNEQFF. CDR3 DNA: TGCGCCAGCAGCCAAGCAAAGGGGCGGGAAGGCTACAATGAGCAGTTCTTC.